Presented here are 30 T cell receptor beta chains from one specimen sequenced in a study of early T cells in non-severe SARS-CoV-2 infection. TCRdb called the 5' RACE reads again in MiXCR, with one record for every CDR3 protein. The table has about 77,000 distinct CDR3 sequences, 7.5% to 10% seen once. Source material: whole blood. These receptors all stem from an adult who was a healthcare worker with PCR-confirmed SARS-CoV-2 infection or an uninfected control (not recorded which).

The chain joins TRBV7-2 to TRBJ1-6; 7 nucleotides align to TRBD1. The CDR3 length is 14 residues. Germline V gene data show CDR1 as SGHTA and CDR2 as FQGNSA. With 6 bases clipped from V and 6 bases from J, the junction kept 5 bases outside the gene matches. CDR3 amino acids: CASSDRATNSPLHF. The CDR3 DNA follows: TGTGCCAGCAGTGACAGGGCCACTAATTCACCCCTCCACTTT. The full variable domain, completed using reference TRBV7-2 and TRBJ1-6, is GAGVSQSPSNKVTEKGKDVELRCDPISGHTALYWYRQSLGQGLEFLIYFQGNSAPDKSGLPSDRFSAERTGGSVSTLTIQRTQQEDSAVYLCASSDRATNSPLHFGNGTRLTVT.

The chain couples TRBV5-1 to TRBJ2-4; 11 nucleotides agree with TRBD2. CDR1 SGHRS and CDR2 YFSETQ come from the germline V gene. This CDR3 is 16 amino acids long. V was clipped by 3 bases and J by 2 bases; unmatched bases: 4. The CDR3 DNA reads TGCGCCAGCAGCTCCACTAGCGGGAGAACCAAAAACATTCAGTACTTC. Protein: CASSSTSGRTKNIQYF.

This chain connects TRBV12-3 or TRBV12-4 to TRBJ2-5, with D uncertain. This CDR3 has 12 residues. V was pared by 2 bases and J by 5 bases, with 6 bases between. The CDR3, as DNA: TGTGCCAGCAGTTTACCTGAGGAGACCCAGTACTTC. It codes for CASSLPEETQYF.

V gene TRBV14 combines with J gene TRBJ1-1; weak D call: TRBD1 (5 bases). Germline V CDR1 and CDR2: SGHDN, FVKESK. Trimming stripped 5 bases from V and 1 base from J, with 8 bases between. The length of the CDR3 is 13 residues. The CDR3 region has the DNA TGTGCCAGCAGCACCGACAGGAACACTGAAGCTTTCTTT. It specifies CASSTDRNTEAFF.

This clonotype was detected many times. The chain uses TRBV2 and TRBJ1-5, with D possibly matching TRBD1 (5 bases). Trimming removed 0 bases from V and 7 bases from J, with 16 bases in between. The germline V gene encodes CDR1 SNHLY and CDR2 FYNNEI. This CDR3 region has 16 residues. CDR3 bases: TGTGCCAGCAGTGAAGCAGGCCAGGGAGGTGACCAGCCCCAGCATTTT. Residues: CASSEAGQGGDQPQHF.

This rearrangement joins TRBV7-9 to TRBJ1-4; no clear D. There are 18 residues in the CDR3. In germline, CDR1 is SEHNR, CDR2 FQNEAQ (reference sequence). Trimming left V 0 bases short and J 8 bases short, with 22 bases between. The CDR3 DNA is TGTGCCAGCAGCTTAGCAGTCCATGCCTTACGGTCGGGAGAAAAACTGTTTTTT. It specifies CASSLAVHALRSGEKLFF.

This clonotype was counted ten times or more. The chain employs TRBV20-1 and TRBJ1-5, with TRBD1 matching 7 bases. CDR3 length: 15 residues. Unmatched junction bases numbered 12, after V lost 6 bases and J lost 4 bases. Germline lookup yields CDR1 DFQATT and CDR2 SNEGSKA (reference sequence). The CDR3 bases are TGCAGTGCCGAACCCCCGGGACAGCTTAATCAGCCCCAGCATTTT. Translation: CSAEPPGQLNQPQHF.

This clonotype was observed a handful of times. This chain connects TRBV18 to TRBJ2-7; possibly TRBD1 or TRBD2 for D (5 bases each). V lost 6 bases to trimming and J lost 2 bases, with 17 bases between them. The CDR3 consists of 15 residues. In germline, CDR1 is KGHSH, CDR2 LQKENI. Written as DNA, the CDR3 is TGTGCCAGCTCGCCAGCAGGGAGACAAACCTACGAGCAGTACTTC. It specifies CASSPAGRQTYEQYF.

This clonotype occurred a few times. This CDR3 is CAISPTGRNTEAFF. In DNA, the CDR3 is TGTGCCATCAGTCCGACAGGTCGGAACACTGAAGCTTTCTTT. The rearrangement uses TRBV10-3 and TRBJ1-1, with D possibly TRBD1 on 6 matching bases. Trimming took 5 bases from V and 1 from J, leaving 11 bases between them. This CDR3 spans 14 amino acids. Germline CDR1 and CDR2: ENHRY and SYGVKD.

V usage is TRBV20-1 and J usage is TRBJ2-1; 10 positions match TRBD2. Germline V gene data show CDR1 as DFQATT and CDR2 as SNEGSKA (reference sequence). This CDR3 has 15 amino acids. V lost 5 bases and J lost 6; bases outside the gene matches: 10. As DNA, the CDR3 is TGCAGTGCTCCTCTTCTAGCGGGAGTTGCCAATGAGCAGTTCTTC. The encoded protein is CSAPLLAGVANEQFF.

This chain links TRBV7-2 with TRBJ2-5; D is possibly TRBD2 (5 bases). This CDR3 is 15 amino acids long. Germline V gene sequence: CDR1 SGHTA, CDR2 FQGNSA. The V end was cut by 0 bases, the J end by 1 base, with 9 bases between. The DNA of the CDR3 is TGTGCCAGCAGCTTAGCTGGACTCCCCCAAGAGACCCAGTACTTC. Translating gives CASSLAGLPQETQYF.

There are many counts of this clonotype. This rearrangement joins TRBV7-2 to TRBJ2-2; no firm D call. CDR3 length: 15 residues. The V end lost 5 bases, the J end lost 5 bases, and 15 bases lay between the germline ends. Germline CDR1 reads SGHTA; CDR2 reads FQGNSA. Here the CDR3 reads CASSRMAPNTGELFF. The CDR3 DNA follows: TGTGCCAGCAGCCGGATGGCCCCCAATACCGGGGAGCTGTTTTTT. Variable domain in full (rest from reference TRBV7-2 and TRBJ2-2): GAGVSQSPSNKVTEKGKDVELRCDPISGHTALYWYRQSLGQGLEFLIYFQGNSAPDKSGLPSDRFSAERTGGSVSTLTIQRTQQEDSAVYLCASSRMAPNTGELFFGEGSRLTVL.

V usage is TRBV28 and J usage is TRBJ1-5; D unclear. V was trimmed by 6 bases and J by 1 base, leaving 10 bases between them. Germline V gene lookup returns CDR1 MDHEN and CDR2 SYDVKM. This CDR3 spans 14 amino acids. The CDR3 here is CASSLPASNQPQHF. CDR3 in DNA: TGTGCCAGCAGCCTACCGGCCAGCAATCAGCCCCAGCATTTT.

This clonotype has ten or more counts. CDR3 sequence (DNA): TGTGCCAGCAGCTTACTCGGGCTAGCGGGGGAGCAGTACTTC. Encoded protein: CASSLLGLAGEQYF. This chain joins TRBV7-3 and TRBJ2-7; 9 nucleotides match TRBD2. The germline CDR1 and CDR2 sequences are SGHTA and FQGTGA. This CDR3 comprises 14 residues. Trimming cost V 2 bases and J 7 bases; bases outside gene matches: 6.

CDR3 bases: TGTGCCAGCAGCCAAGGGACTAGTAACAATGAGCAGTTCTTC. This translates into CASSQGTSNNEQFF. The chain uses TRBV14 and TRBJ2-1; 7 nucleotides line up with TRBD2. CDR1 is SGHDN, CDR2 FVKESK, per germline. The CDR3 has 14 amino acids. V lost 1 base to trimming and J lost 5 bases; unmatched junction nucleotides: 2.

The sample holds a few counts of this clonotype. V gene TRBV20-1 combines with J gene TRBJ2-1; D is undetermined. V was cut by 3 bases and J by 2 bases, with 20 bases left in between. This CDR3 contains 17 residues. The germline V gene encodes CDR1 DFQATT and CDR2 SNEGSKA (reference sequence). In DNA, the CDR3 is TGCAGTGCTAGTGACGTTCTAGGCGGTTTGGCCTACAATGAGCAGTTCTTC. It specifies CSASDVLGGLAYNEQFF.

V usage is TRBV4-2 and J usage is TRBJ2-7, with a possible D match to TRBD2 (5 bases). The ends were cut back, 0 bases at V and 2 bases at J, with 11 bases in the middle. This CDR3 is 15 amino acids long. Germline CDR1 is LGHNA and CDR2 is YNFKEQ. CDR3 coding DNA: TGTGCCAGCAGCCAAGAGGCTAGCACCGCCTACGAGCAGTACTTC. Translated: CASSQEASTAYEQYF.

This clonotype was recorded many times. This chain connects TRBV6-5 to TRBJ2-1; TRBD2 might be the D (6 bases). This CDR3 has 14 amino acids. Looked up from germline, CDR1 is MNHEY and CDR2 is SVGAGI. Trimming took off 6 bases at V and 9 bases at J, with 18 bases between the two ends. CDR3 loop: CASSPVRDSGEQFF. The DNA of the CDR3 is TGTGCCAGCAGCCCCGTGCGGGATTCGGGTGAGCAGTTCTTC.

Many counts were recorded for this clonotype. The CDR3 here is CASNPSGSTEAFF. The CDR3 DNA is TGTGCCAGCAACCCGTCTGGTAGCACTGAAGCTTTCTTT. The chain couples TRBV12-3 or TRBV12-4 to TRBJ1-1, with unresolved D. The CDR3 extends over 13 amino acids. Between the trimmed V and J ends, which lost 7 bases and 4 bases, there was a span of 13 bases.

V usage is TRBV12-3 or TRBV12-4 and J usage is TRBJ2-1, with D maybe TRBD1 (6 bases). The V end was cut by 8 bases, the J end by 3 bases, with 14 bases between. The CDR3 is made up of 14 amino acids. The CDR3 region has the DNA TGTGCCAGCGCGACTGGGGGCTTCTACAATGAGCAGTTCTTC. It encodes CASATGGFYNEQFF.

The table lists this clonotype with many counts. The rearrangement joins TRBV5-1 to TRBJ2-7, with 9 positions matching TRBD2. There are 14 residues in the CDR3. The germline gives CDR1 SGHRS, CDR2 YFSETQ. J was trimmed by 5 bases and V by 6 bases; bases with no gene match: 9. The DNA for the CDR3 is TGCGCCAGCACCGTGGGGACTAGCTACCACGAGCAGTACTTC. Translation: CASTVGTSYHEQYF.

In its sample, this clonotype was seen many times. The genes are TRBV28 and TRBJ2-7; 7 positions match TRBD2. Germline loops: CDR1 MDHEN, CDR2 SYDVKM. The CDR3 has 16 amino acids. J gave up 0 bases and V 3 bases, and 8 bases lay outside the gene matches. DNA for the CDR3: TGTGCCAGCAGTTTGGGGGGGTCCGTTTTCTCCTACGAGCAGTACTTC. It codes for CASSLGGSVFSYEQYF.

The gene calls are TRBV5-1 and TRBJ2-3, with D perhaps TRBD1 or TRBD2 (6 bases each). V was clipped by 4 bases and J by 4 bases, with 13 bases between them. CDR3 size: 14 residues. Germline-derived CDR1 and CDR2 are SGHRS and YFSETQ. In DNA form, the CDR3 reads TGCGCCAGCAGCCCTGTGAGGGGGGCAGATACGCAGTATTTT. Amino acids: CASSPVRGADTQYF.

This clonotype was observed at least ten times. V is TRBV5-1 and J is TRBJ2-4; D not resolved. From germline, CDR1 is SGHRS and CDR2 YFSETQ. This CDR3 has 16 residues. V gave up 0 bases and J gave up 1 base, with 11 bases separating them. CDR3 sequence: CASSLEAITAKNIQYF. The CDR3 DNA reads TGCGCCAGCAGCTTGGAGGCGATTACGGCCAAAAACATTCAGTACTTC. The whole variable domain, remainder taken from reference TRBV5-1 and TRBJ2-4, is KAGVTQTPRYLIKTRGQQVTLSCSPISGHRSVSWYQQTPGQGLQFLFEYFSETQRNKGNFPGRFSGRQFSNSRSEMNVSTLELGDSALYLCASSLEAITAKNIQYFGAGTRLSVL.

This clonotype was observed at least ten times. This rearrangement joins TRBV7-3 to TRBJ2-4; 8 positions match TRBD1. Germline loops: CDR1 SGHTA, CDR2 FQGTGA. V lost 1 base to trimming and J lost 3 bases; unmatched junction nucleotides: 5. The CDR3 spans 16 residues. The DNA for the CDR3 is TGTGCCAGCAGCTTAAACCCGACAGGGGACAAAAACATTCAGTACTTC. Amino acids: CASSLNPTGDKNIQYF.

V usage is TRBV20-1 and J usage is TRBJ2-1, with D tentatively TRBD2 (6 bases). V lost 6 bases, J lost 0 bases, and 15 bases lay in between. Per the germline V gene, CDR1 is DFQATT and CDR2 is SNEGSKA (reference sequence). The CDR3 sequence is 15 residues long. The CDR3 sequence: CSAPGGSRSYNEQFF. CDR3 sequence (DNA): TGCAGTGCACCTGGGGGGAGCCGCTCCTACAATGAGCAGTTCTTC.

A few counts support this clonotype. This chain connects TRBV6-2 or TRBV6-3 to TRBJ2-7, with no clear D. Trimming took 5 bases from V and 4 from J, leaving 9 bases between them. The CDR3 is 12 residues long. Germline lookup yields CDR1 MNHEY and CDR2 SVGEGT. Here the CDR3 reads CASSPDPYEQYF. For the CDR3, the DNA is TGTGCCAGCAGTCCGGACCCATACGAGCAGTACTTC.

In its sample, this clonotype was seen many times. V gene TRBV18 combines with J gene TRBJ1-5; D ambiguous. Trimming stripped 4 bases from V and 0 bases from J, with 7 bases between. This CDR3 contains 14 residues. Looked up from germline, CDR1 is KGHSH and CDR2 is LQKENI. CDR3 DNA: TGTGCCAGCTCACATGATTATAGCAATCAGCCCCAGCATTTT. Encoded protein: CASSHDYSNQPQHF.

The V gene is TRBV27, the J gene TRBJ1-3; possibly TRBD1 for D (6 bases). The CDR3 has 15 amino acids. The ends were cut back, 3 bases at V and 4 bases at J, with 13 bases in the middle. CDR1 and CDR2 (germline): MNHEY, SMNVEV (reference sequence). DNA of the CDR3: TGTGCCAGCAGTTTTCTAGGGGGAACCGGAAACACCATATATTTT. Protein: CASSFLGGTGNTIYF.

This chain connects TRBV11-1 to TRBJ2-5; weak D call: TRBD2 (6 bases). The CDR3 spans 13 residues. Germline V CDR1 and CDR2: SGHAT, FQDESV (reference sequence). Trimming took off 5 bases at V and 8 bases at J, with 15 bases between the two ends. The CDR3 DNA is TGTGCCAGCAGCCCGGGACTGGAACTTACCCAGTACTTC. Its protein is CASSPGLELTQYF.